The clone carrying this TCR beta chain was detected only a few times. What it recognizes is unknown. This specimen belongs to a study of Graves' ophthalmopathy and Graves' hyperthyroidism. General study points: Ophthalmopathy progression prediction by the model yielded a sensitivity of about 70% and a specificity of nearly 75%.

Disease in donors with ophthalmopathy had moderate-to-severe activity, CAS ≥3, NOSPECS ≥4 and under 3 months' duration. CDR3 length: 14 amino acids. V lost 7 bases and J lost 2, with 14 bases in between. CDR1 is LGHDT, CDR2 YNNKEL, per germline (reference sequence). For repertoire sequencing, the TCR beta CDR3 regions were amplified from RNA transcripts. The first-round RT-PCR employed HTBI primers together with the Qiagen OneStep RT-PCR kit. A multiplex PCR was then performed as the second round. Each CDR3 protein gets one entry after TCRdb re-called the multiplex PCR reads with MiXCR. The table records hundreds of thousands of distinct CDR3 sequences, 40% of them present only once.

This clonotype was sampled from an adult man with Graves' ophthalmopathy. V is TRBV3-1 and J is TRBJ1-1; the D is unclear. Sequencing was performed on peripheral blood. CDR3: CASNHGWGNTEAFF. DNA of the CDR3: TGTGCCAGCAATCACGGATGGGGAAACACTGAAGCTTTCTTT.